The rows below give T cell receptor beta chains drawn from one sample of a study of Graves' ophthalmopathy and Graves' hyperthyroidism. TCRdb passed the multiplex PCR reads through MiXCR, listing each CDR3 protein once. The repertoire consists of some 350,000 distinct CDR3 sequences, with roughly a sixth occurring once and the leading ten covering 2.4%. The material sequenced was peripheral blood. Source of these receptors: an adult woman with stable Graves' hyperthyroidism. The conserved cysteine and the conserved F or W are not part of the CDR3 here.

j_call v_call cdr3_aa
TRBJ1-1 TRBV6-6 ASSYDLDTEAF
TRBJ2-5 TRBV7-2 ASLAGGQETQY
TRBJ1-2 TRBV7-2 ASSLVRGQLGYT
TRBJ2-5 TRBV9 ASSEQGSQETQY
TRBJ1-5 TRBV19 ASSRDRPNQPQH
TRBJ2-2 TRBV12-3/TRBV12-4 ASRSSGRAPGELF
TRBJ1-1 TRBV28 ASSTTGWVKNTEAF
TRBJ2-7 TRBV7-2 ASSSGTGPYEQY
TRBJ2-7 TRBV11-2 ASSLEGSRRIYEQY
TRBJ2-7 TRBV7-2 ASSFKREGYEQY
TRBJ2-7 TRBV20-1 SARDLASASYEQY
TRBJ2-7 TRBV28 ATTGGHYEQY
TRBJ2-6 TRBV7-3 ASSLGTSGANVLT
TRBJ1-1 TRBV10-3 AISDFRGTEAF
TRBJ2-7 TRBV12-5 ASGKPGQGIYEQY
TRBJ2-7 TRBV27 ASSFRYGYEQY
TRBJ2-2 TRBV18 ASVPTGITGELF
TRBJ2-4 TRBV9 ASSVRLIGSENIQY
TRBJ1-2 TRBV27 ASSYLGGGTGYTNYGYT
TRBJ2-7 TRBV20-1 SAQLDFSSEQY
TRBJ1-1 TRBV4-1 ASSQDTRGSSEAF
TRBJ2-2 TRBV4-3 ASSLGLAGGSGTGELC
TRBJ2-3 TRBV5-1 ASSLQGTDTQY
TRBJ2-7 TRBV2 ASSEGPGPYEQY
TRBJ1-1 TRBV11-2 ASSLSWDTEAF
TRBJ2-2 TRBV5-1 ASKIGGPAGELF
TRBJ1-3 TRBV12-3/TRBV12-4 ASSPLSQRNTIY
TRBJ1-5 TRBV20-1 SVIREGFNQPQH
TRBJ1-5 TRBV6-1 ASSEEIGTALQPQH
TRBJ2-4 TRBV11-2 ASSPPWREIPGGNIQY
TRBJ2-7 TRBV12-3/TRBV12-4 ASSLAISGHDEQY
TRBJ2-7 TRBV7-9 ASSASGAWVKQY
TRBJ2-7 TRBV20-1 SATPGSQIHEQY
TRBJ1-5 TRBV28 ASSPRDGSNQPQH
TRBJ1-6 TRBV25-1 ASSDAGQSNSPLH
TRBJ2-5 TRBV18 ASSPVTAQETQY
TRBJ1-1 TRBV30 AWTPGRPNTEAF
TRBJ2-4 TRBV20-1 SARDLGLAGAKTIQY
TRBJ1-5 TRBV20-1 SASTANQPQH
TRBJ2-2 TRBV25-1 ASSASGTEVGELF
TRBJ2-7 TRBV10-3 ATEETDSYEQY
TRBJ1-2 TRBV29-1 STYGDYGYT
TRBJ2-2 TRBV19 ASSRLAVTGELF
TRBJ2-5 TRBV28 ASSFQSGSAGETQY
TRBJ2-7 TRBV6-5 ASSYSPTSGRYEQY
TRBJ2-7 TRBV6-5 ASSYVGGGYEQY
TRBJ2-7 TRBV6-2/TRBV6-3 ASSYSRVQVYDQY